These 31 T cell receptor beta chains were sequenced from one sample in a study of blood T cell repertoires in COVID-19. Produced via immunoSEQ multiplex PCR; TCRdb's table is partial and in-frame only. This sample yields 140,000 or so clones, of which around 87% are seen a single time; 8.6% belongs to the top ten. Sequenced sample: peripheral blood. These receptors originate from a woman aged 45-65 years with active or convalescent COVID-19.

The V and J genes are TRBV6-5 and TRBJ1-1, with 7 nucleotides matching TRBD1. With 4 bases clipped from V and 3 bases from J, the junction kept 11 bases outside the gene matches. The CDR3 runs 16 residues. The germline V gene encodes CDR1 MNHEY and CDR2 SVGAGI. CDR3 amino acids: CASSSHRGVDDTEAFF. The CDR3 region has the DNA TGTGCCAGCAGTTCACACAGGGGTGTGGATGACACTGAAGCTTTCTTT.

The chain carries TRBV19 and TRBJ2-2; TRBD2 matches 14 bases. Germline assignment: CDR1 LNHDA and CDR2 SQIVND (reference sequence). The CDR3 sequence is 18 residues long. With 6 bases clipped from V and 6 bases from J, the junction kept 12 bases outside the gene matches. CDR3 bases: TGTGCCAGTAGCCCCAGGCTCGGGACTAGCGGGAGTTCCGGGGAGCTGTTTTTT. Residues: CASSPRLGTSGSSGELFF. Supplemented by reference TRBV19 and TRBJ2-2, the full variable domain reads DGGITQSPKYLFRKEGQNVTLSCEQNLNHDAMYWYRQDPGQGLRLIYYSQIVNDFQKGDIAEGYSVSREKKESFPLTVTSAQKNPTAFYLCASSPRLGTSGSSGELFFGEGSRLTVL.

This chain joins TRBV2 and TRBJ1-4; the match to TRBD1 covers 7 bases. Per the germline V gene, CDR1 is SNHLY and CDR2 is FYNNEI. V was pared by 5 bases and J by 5 bases, with 8 bases of the junction left unmatched. The CDR3 is 15 amino acids. CDR3 DNA sequence: TGTGCCAGCAGTCTCCGGGACAGCCCAAATGAAAAACTGTTTTTT. It translates to CASSLRDSPNEKLFF.

CDR3: CASSLTAGVGLGNIQYF. The CDR3, as DNA: TGTGCCAGCAGCTTAACGGCGGGAGTTGGTTTGGGGAACATTCAGTACTTC. The V call is TRBV11-2, the J call TRBJ2-4; 7 positions agree with TRBD2. This CDR3 is built from 17 residues. The ends lost 2 bases at V and 7 bases at J; junction bases unmatched: 14. Germline V gene data show CDR1 as SGHAT and CDR2 as FQNNGV.

The V gene is TRBV5-6, the J gene TRBJ1-2; D ambiguous. Germline values: CDR1 SGHDT, CDR2 YYEEEE. Trimming shortened V by 1 base and J by 6 bases, and 10 bases separated the two germline ends. CDR3 length equals 13 residues. The CDR3 region is CASSLWGGNGYTF. The CDR3 DNA is TGTGCCAGCAGCTTGTGGGGAGGTAATGGCTACACCTTC.

The chain employs TRBV29-1 and TRBJ2-4; TRBD2 agrees at 13 bases. From germline, CDR1 is SQVTM and CDR2 ANQGSEA. J gave up 1 base and V 7 bases, and 10 bases lay outside the gene matches. CDR3 length: 17 amino acids. The DNA of the CDR3 is TGCAGCGGGATCCGGACTAGCGGGGGAGGGGCCAAAAACATTCAGTACTTC. Translated, it gives CSGIRTSGGGAKNIQYF.

The V call is TRBV7-2, the J call TRBJ1-2, with 8 bases identical to TRBD1. The germline CDR1 and CDR2 sequences are SGHTA and FQGNSA. With V trimmed by 4 bases and J by 5 bases, 6 bases remained unmatched. The CDR3 is made up of 14 amino acids. The chain's CDR3 is CASSSLQGGYGYTF. CDR3 DNA: TGTGCCAGCAGCTCCCTACAGGGGGGGTATGGCTACACCTTC.

This clone was found once. The chain recombines TRBV5-5 with TRBJ2-3; D is possibly TRBD1 (6 bases). This CDR3 is 14 amino acids long. Per germline, CDR1 SGHKS and CDR2 YYEKEE (reference sequence). The V end lost 3 bases, the J end lost 1 base, and 9 bases lay between the germline ends. Here the CDR3 DNA reads TGTGCCAGCAGCTCCAGGGGAGGCACAGATACGCAGTATTTT. Translated, it gives CASSSRGGTDTQYF.

Within the sample, this clone is large. The chain couples TRBV6-5 to TRBJ2-7; 7 positions agree with TRBD1. V lost 6 bases, J lost 0 bases, and 5 bases stayed unmatched. The CDR3 consists of 14 residues. Germline-derived CDR1 and CDR2 are MNHEY and SVGAGI. The CDR3: CASSWTGDSYEQYF. For the CDR3, the DNA is TGTGCCAGCAGCTGGACAGGCGACTCCTACGAGCAGTACTTC.

This clone was seen more than once but under ten times. The chain links TRBV7-8 to TRBJ2-7; TRBD2 aligns across 10 bases. CDR1 and CDR2 from the germline V gene are SGHVS and FQNEAQ. This CDR3 has 14 amino acids. Germline trimming cut 0 bases from V and 4 bases from J; bases unmatched to any gene: 0. In DNA, the CDR3 is TGTGCCAGCAGCTTAGCTAGCGGGAGGTACGAGCAGTACTTC. This translates into CASSLASGRYEQYF.

The rearrangement uses TRBV5-5 and TRBJ1-1, with a possible D match to TRBD1 (5 bases). The CDR3 runs to 14 residues. Between the trimmed V and J ends, which lost 6 bases and 4 bases, there was a span of 16 bases. The V gene's germline CDR1 is SGHKS and CDR2 YYEKEE (reference sequence). CDR3 nucleotides: TGTGCCAGCAACACCGACAGTTGGAGCACTGAAGCTTTCTTT. Its protein is CASNTDSWSTEAFF.

The V call is TRBV5-6, the J call TRBJ2-1, with 12 bases identical to TRBD2. Germline trimming cut 3 bases from V and 3 bases from J; bases unmatched to any gene: 4. The CDR3 is 16 amino acids. Germline values: CDR1 SGHDT, CDR2 YYEEEE. This chain's CDR3 is CASSWRLAGDYNEQFF. The CDR3, as DNA: TGTGCCAGCAGCTGGAGACTAGCGGGGGACTACAATGAGCAGTTCTTC.

This clone appeared a single time. This chain joins TRBV30 and TRBJ1-3, with 7 bases identical to TRBD1. CDR1 is GTSNPN, CDR2 SVGIG, per germline (reference sequence). The CDR3 runs to 14 residues. V shed 5 bases and J 2 bases; nucleotides not matched to a gene: 6. As DNA, the CDR3 is TGTGCCTGGGCCCTTGGGACAGCTGGAAACACCATATATTTT. It translates to CAWALGTAGNTIYF.

This clone was seen a single time. The chain combines TRBV6-1 with TRBJ2-7; tentatively, D is TRBD2 (5 bases). V was cut by 2 bases and J by 6 bases, with 23 bases left in between. The CDR3 totals 17 residues. The V gene's germline CDR1 is MNHNS and CDR2 SASEGT. For the CDR3, the DNA is TGTGCCAGCAGTGAATTGAGGGCAGCTCTTCGGAGCTCCGAGCAGTACTTC. It translates to CASSELRAALRSSEQYF.

V gene TRBV2 combines with J gene TRBJ2-5; D not certain. From germline, CDR1 is SNHLY and CDR2 FYNNEI. This CDR3 comprises 14 residues. V shed 4 bases and J shed 2 bases, with 11 bases lying between them. CDR3 sequence reads: CASSGWAGQETQYF. CDR3 in DNA: TGTGCCAGCAGTGGCTGGGCAGGACAAGAGACCCAGTACTTC.

The CDR3 spells CSVELYGTQYF. The CDR3, as DNA: TGCAGCGTTGAGCTCTATGGGACCCAGTACTTC. This chain uses TRBV29-1 with TRBJ2-5; D ambiguous. CDR3 length equals 11 residues. The germline gives CDR1 SQVTM, CDR2 ANQGSEA. V lost 3 bases and J 7 bases, leaving 9 bases between the germline ends.

This clone came up once. V and J are TRBV19 and TRBJ1-3; D is uncertain. The V end was cut by 0 bases, the J end by 11 bases, with 14 bases between. CDR1 is LNHDA and CDR2 is SQIVND in the germline V gene (reference sequence). This CDR3 contains 14 residues. The CDR3 nucleotides are TGTGCCAGTAGTATAGATAATCCCCGGGAGGCCATATATTTT. Amino acids: CASSIDNPREAIYF.

V gene TRBV11-2 combines with J gene TRBJ2-2; 9 positions match TRBD2. Trimming cost V 5 bases and J 10 bases; bases outside gene matches: 14. Germline V CDR1 and CDR2: SGHAT, FQNNGV. The CDR3 spans 16 residues. The CDR3 nucleotides read TGTGCCAGCAGCGAAGGAAAGACTAGCGGCATTTTGGAGCTGTTTTTT. As protein: CASSEGKTSGILELFF.

The genes are TRBV11-2 and TRBJ1-4, with D possibly being TRBD1 (6 bases). V lost 5 bases and J 8 bases, leaving 12 bases between the germline ends. The CDR3 covers 13 residues. CDR1 and CDR2 (germline): SGHAT, FQNNGV. CDR3 residues: CASSVSGEEKLFF. DNA of the CDR3: TGTGCCAGCAGCGTATCAGGGGAGGAAAAACTGTTTTTT.

The chain links TRBV15 to TRBJ2-1; 9 nucleotides agree with TRBD2. Trimming removed 8 bases from V and 0 bases from J; junction bases left unmatched: 17. The CDR3 has 19 residues. CDR1 and CDR2 from the germline V gene are LNHNV and YYDKDF (reference sequence). CDR3 region: CATHPPQWREGRSYNEQFF. Written as DNA, the CDR3 is TGTGCCACCCACCCCCCACAGTGGCGGGAGGGCCGCTCCTACAATGAGCAGTTCTTC.

This sequence joins TRBV4-3 and TRBJ1-1; D remains unclear. CDR1 and CDR2 (germline): LGHNA, YSLEER. This CDR3 has 14 amino acids. V was shortened by 0 bases and J by 5 bases, with 10 bases between the two germline ends. This CDR3 reads CASSQESRGTEAFF. The CDR3 nucleotides are TGCGCCAGCAGCCAAGAATCGCGAGGGACTGAAGCTTTCTTT.

The CDR3 sequence: CASSREKSMGTGRGTDTQYF. The CDR3 DNA reads as TGTGCCAGCAGTCGAGAAAAATCGATGGGGACAGGGAGGGGGACAGATACGCAGTATTTT. V usage is TRBV2 and J usage is TRBJ2-3; 9 bases align to TRBD1. The ends lost 5 bases at V and 3 bases at J; junction bases unmatched: 21. The CDR3 loop spans 20 amino acids. Per germline, CDR1 SNHLY and CDR2 FYNNEI.

The chain recombines TRBV9 with TRBJ2-7; 9 bases align to TRBD2. CDR3 length: 17 amino acids. Trimming cost V 0 bases and J 7 bases; bases outside gene matches: 14. CDR1 and CDR2 (germline): SGDLS, YYNGEE. Written as DNA, the CDR3 is TGTGCCAGCAGCGTAGGCAGGGGAGCGGGAGGCCGTCAAGAGCAGTACTTC. Protein: CASSVGRGAGGRQEQYF.

The CDR3 sequence is CASSADTSNQPQHF. The CDR3 bases are TGTGCCAGCAGCGCGGACACTAGCAATCAGCCCCAGCATTTT. The chain couples TRBV9 to TRBJ1-5, with D possibly being TRBD1 (5 bases). Between the trimmed V and J ends, which lost 3 bases and 0 bases, there was a span of 7 bases. The CDR3 runs to 14 residues. Germline loops: CDR1 SGDLS, CDR2 YYNGEE.

This chain joins TRBV7-2 and TRBJ2-2, with D possibly being TRBD1 (7 bases). CDR3 length equals 16 residues. Germline V CDR1 and CDR2: SGHTA, FQGNSA. V gave up 5 bases and J gave up 7 bases, with 20 bases separating them. The CDR3 spells CASSPRGRGTFGELFF. The CDR3 DNA is TGTGCCAGCAGCCCACGGGGCAGGGGGACTTTCGGGGAGCTGTTTTTT.

This chain uses TRBV5-1 with TRBJ2-5, with D possibly matching TRBD1 (5 bases). The CDR3 is 15 amino acids. V dropped 6 bases and J dropped 2 bases, with 17 bases sitting between them. Germline loops: CDR1 SGHRS, CDR2 YFSETQ. Here the CDR3 reads CASNSQVQAQETQYF. Written as DNA, the CDR3 is TGCGCCAGCAACTCCCAGGTACAGGCTCAAGAGACCCAGTACTTC.

This sequence joins TRBV6-5 and TRBJ2-7; 7 nucleotides align to TRBD1. J lost 3 bases, V lost 6 bases, and 8 bases had no gene match. The CDR3 length is 14 residues. Germline values: CDR1 MNHEY, CDR2 SVGAGI. In nucleotides, the CDR3 is TGTGCCAGCAGAGCGACAGGGAGAGGCTACGAGCAGTACTTC. This encodes CASRATGRGYEQYF.

J is TRBJ1-2 and V is TRBV12-5; possibly TRBD1 for D (5 bases). From germline, CDR1 is LGHNT and CDR2 FRNRAP. The germline V and J ends were trimmed by 4 bases and 5 bases, with 5 bases remaining between them. The CDR3 covers 11 residues. This CDR3 reads CASGSGYGYTF. The CDR3 bases are TGTGCTAGTGGTTCAGGGTATGGCTACACCTTC.

The chain carries TRBV28 and TRBJ1-1, with a possible D match to TRBD1 (5 bases). The CDR3 is made up of 14 amino acids. Germline assignment: CDR1 MDHEN and CDR2 SYDVKM. Trimming cost V 2 bases and J 3 bases, with 10 bases left between them. CDR3 protein: CASSLTPGDTEAFF. The CDR3 nucleotides are TGTGCCAGCAGTTTAACCCCGGGGGACACTGAAGCTTTCTTT.

On this clone itself: The sample carries other DNA sequences with the same CDR3. This chain connects TRBV7-2 to TRBJ1-2; D is possibly TRBD1 (6 bases). There are 14 residues in the CDR3. Germline V gene sequence: CDR1 SGHTA, CDR2 FQGNSA. The ends were cut back, 4 bases at V and 2 bases at J, with 11 bases in the middle. Written as DNA, the CDR3 is TGTGCCAGCAGCTCCCTACAGGGCAACTATGGCTACACCTTC. Translating it yields CASSSLQGNYGYTF.

The gene calls are TRBV19 and TRBJ2-1; D might be TRBD2 (5 bases). Trimming took 6 bases from V and 9 from J, leaving 15 bases between them. The CDR3 runs 13 residues. Germline loops: CDR1 LNHDA, CDR2 SQIVND (reference sequence). CDR3 sequence (DNA): TGTGCCAGTAGCCCGGGGTATACGGCTGAGCAGTTCTTC. Translation gives CASSPGYTAEQFF.